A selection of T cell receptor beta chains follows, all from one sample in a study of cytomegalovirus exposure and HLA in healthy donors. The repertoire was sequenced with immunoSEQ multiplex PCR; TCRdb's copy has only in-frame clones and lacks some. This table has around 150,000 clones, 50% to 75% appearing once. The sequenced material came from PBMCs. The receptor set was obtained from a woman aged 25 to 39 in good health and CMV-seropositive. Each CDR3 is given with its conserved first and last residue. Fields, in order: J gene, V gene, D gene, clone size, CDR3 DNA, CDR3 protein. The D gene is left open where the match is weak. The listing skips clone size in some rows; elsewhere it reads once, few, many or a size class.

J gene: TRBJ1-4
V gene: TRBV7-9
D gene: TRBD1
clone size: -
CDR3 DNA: TGTGCCAGCAGCTTGGGACAGGGTCGTGGAACTAATGAAAAACTGTTTTTT
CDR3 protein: CASSLGQGRGTNEKLFF

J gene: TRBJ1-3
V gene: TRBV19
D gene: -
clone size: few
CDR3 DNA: TGTGCCAGTAGTAGGGCCTCTGGAAACACCATATATTTT
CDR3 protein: CASSRASGNTIYF

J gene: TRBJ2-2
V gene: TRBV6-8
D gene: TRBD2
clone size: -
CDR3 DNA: TGTGCCAGCAGACCCTCCCGCGTTAGCGGGAGGGACACCGGGGAGCTGTTTTTT
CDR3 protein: CASRPSRVSGRDTGELFF

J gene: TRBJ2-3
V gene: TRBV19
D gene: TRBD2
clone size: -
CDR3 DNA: TGTGCCAGTAGCAAGCCTAGCGGGGGGAGCACAGATACGCAGTATTTT
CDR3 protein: CASSKPSGGSTDTQYF

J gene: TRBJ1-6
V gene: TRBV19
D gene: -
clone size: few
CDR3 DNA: TGTGCCAGTAGAACCGGCGGGGCCGGAAATTCACCCCTCCACTTT
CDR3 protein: CASRTGGAGNSPLHF

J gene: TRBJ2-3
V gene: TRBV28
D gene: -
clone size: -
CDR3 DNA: TGTGCCAGCAGGACAGCAAGGAGCACAGATACGCAGTATTTT
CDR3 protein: CASRTARSTDTQYF

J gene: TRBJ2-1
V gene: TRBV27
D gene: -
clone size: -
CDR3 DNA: TGTGCCAGCAGTTTATCGGGGGGCAATGAGCAGTTCTTC
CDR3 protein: CASSLSGGNEQFF

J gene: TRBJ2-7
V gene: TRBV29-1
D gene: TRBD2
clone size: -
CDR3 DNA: TGCAGCGTATCTTGGACTAGCGGGGGATACGAGCAGTACTTC
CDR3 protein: CSVSWTSGGYEQYF

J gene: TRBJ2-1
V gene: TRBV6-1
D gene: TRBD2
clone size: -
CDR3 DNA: TGTGCCAGCAAACGAGCGGGGGGGCCCAATGAGCAGTTCTTC
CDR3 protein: CASKRAGGPNEQFF

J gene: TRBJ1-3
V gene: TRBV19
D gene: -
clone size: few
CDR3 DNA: TGTGCCAGTAGTATACAGGGGTCTGGCCGCACTGGAAACACCATATATTTT
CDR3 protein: CASSIQGSGRTGNTIYF

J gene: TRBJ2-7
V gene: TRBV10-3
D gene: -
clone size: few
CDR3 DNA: TGTGCCATCAGAACTAGGAGGGACAGAGATAACTACGAGCAGTACTTC
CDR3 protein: CAIRTRRDRDNYEQYF

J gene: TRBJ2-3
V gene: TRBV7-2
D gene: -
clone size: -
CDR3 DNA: TGTGCCAGCGGGCATACGCAGTATTTT
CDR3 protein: CASGHTQYF

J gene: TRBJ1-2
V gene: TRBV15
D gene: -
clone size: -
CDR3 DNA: TGTGCCACCAGCAGAGCGGCAGGTGGAATCTATGGCTATACCTTC
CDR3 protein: CATSRAAGGIYGYTF

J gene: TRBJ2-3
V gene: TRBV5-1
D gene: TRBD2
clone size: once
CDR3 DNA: TGCGCCAGCAGCTTGGCTCTAGCGGCGGGGGCAGATACGCAGTATTTT
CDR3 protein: CASSLALAAGADTQYF

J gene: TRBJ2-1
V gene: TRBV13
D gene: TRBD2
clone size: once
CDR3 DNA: TGTGCCAGCCAGGGACTAGCGGGGGGGCTAGAGCGGAATGAGCAGTTCTTC
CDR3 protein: CASQGLAGGLERNEQFF

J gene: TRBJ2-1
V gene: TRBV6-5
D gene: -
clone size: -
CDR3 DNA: TGTGCCAGCAGTCTCCACAATGAGCAGTTCTTC
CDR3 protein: CASSLHNEQFF

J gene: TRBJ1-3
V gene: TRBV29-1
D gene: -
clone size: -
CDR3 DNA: TGCAGCGTTCGAGAGTCTGGAAACACCATATATTTT
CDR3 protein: CSVRESGNTIYF

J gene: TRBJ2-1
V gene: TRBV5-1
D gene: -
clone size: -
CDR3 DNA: TGCGCCAGCAGCCCCGTCGGGGGTTCCTACAATGAGCAGTTCTTC
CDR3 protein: CASSPVGGSYNEQFF

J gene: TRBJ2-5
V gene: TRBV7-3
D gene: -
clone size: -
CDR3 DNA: TGTGCCAGCAGCTTAACACAGTTCCAAGAGACCCAGTACTTC
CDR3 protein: CASSLTQFQETQYF

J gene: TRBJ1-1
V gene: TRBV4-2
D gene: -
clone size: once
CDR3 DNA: TGTGCCAGCAGCCAAGTGTCCGGAGAAAACACTGAAGCTTTCTTT
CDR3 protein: CASSQVSGENTEAFF

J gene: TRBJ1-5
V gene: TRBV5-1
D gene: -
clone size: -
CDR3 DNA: TGCGCCAGCAGCTTGGAGGCTAGCCAGCCCCAGCATTTT
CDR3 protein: CASSLEASQPQHF

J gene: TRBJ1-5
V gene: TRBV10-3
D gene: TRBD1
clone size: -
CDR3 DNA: TGTGCCATCAGTGAGTCGGGACAGGGGAGTCAGCCCCAGCATTTT
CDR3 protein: CAISESGQGSQPQHF

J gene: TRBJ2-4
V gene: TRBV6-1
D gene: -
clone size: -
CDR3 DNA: TGTGCCAGCAGTGAGCACACCGGCTCGGGGAACATTCAGTACTTC
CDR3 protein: CASSEHTGSGNIQYF

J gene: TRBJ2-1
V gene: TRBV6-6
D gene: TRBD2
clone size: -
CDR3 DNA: TGTGCCAGCAGTTACCCACTAGCGGGGGCCTACAATGAGCAGTTCTTC
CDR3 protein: CASSYPLAGAYNEQFF

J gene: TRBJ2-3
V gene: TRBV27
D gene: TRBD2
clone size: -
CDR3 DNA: TGTGCCAGCAGTCTTAGGACTAGCGGGGGCCGCACAGATACGCAGTATTTT
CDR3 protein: CASSLRTSGGRTDTQYF

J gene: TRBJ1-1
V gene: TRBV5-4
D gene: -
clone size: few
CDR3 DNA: TGTGCCAGCAGCTTGTTTGCAGGCAGGGGTGAAGCTTTCTTT
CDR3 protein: CASSLFAGRGEAFF

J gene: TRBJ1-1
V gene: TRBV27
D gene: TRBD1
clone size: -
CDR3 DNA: TGTGCCAGCAGTTCCTCCGGGACAGGGCTGAACACTGAAGCTTTCTTT
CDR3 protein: CASSSSGTGLNTEAFF

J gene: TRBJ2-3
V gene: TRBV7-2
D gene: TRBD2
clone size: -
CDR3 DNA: TGTGCCAGCAGCTTCGGACGGGCGGGAGAAGCGACAGATACGCAGTATTTT
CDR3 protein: CASSFGRAGEATDTQYF

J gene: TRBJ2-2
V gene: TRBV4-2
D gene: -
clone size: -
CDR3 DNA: TGTGCCAGCAGCCCAGATGGCCGGGAGCTGTTTTTT
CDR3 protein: CASSPDGRELFF

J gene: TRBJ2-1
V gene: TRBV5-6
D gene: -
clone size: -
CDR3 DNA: TGTGCCAGCAGCTTACGCGATGAGCAGTTCTTC
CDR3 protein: CASSLRDEQFF

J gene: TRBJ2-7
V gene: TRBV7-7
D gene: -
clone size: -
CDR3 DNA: TGTGCTAGACGGGAAGCCCACGAGCAGTACTTC
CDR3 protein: CARREAHEQYF

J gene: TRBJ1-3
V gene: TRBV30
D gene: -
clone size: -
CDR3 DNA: TGTGCCCGGAGTTACAGCTCTGGAAACACCATATATTTT
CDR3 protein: CARSYSSGNTIYF

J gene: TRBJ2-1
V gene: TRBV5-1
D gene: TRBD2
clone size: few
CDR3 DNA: TGCGCCAGCAGCTTGGTTCCTAGCGGGACTTTGATTGAGCAGTTCTTC
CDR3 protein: CASSLVPSGTLIEQFF

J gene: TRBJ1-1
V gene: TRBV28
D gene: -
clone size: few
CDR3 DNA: TGTGCCAGCAGTTTTCGAGTCACCGGGGTCACTGAAGCTTTCTTT
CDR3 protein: CASSFRVTGVTEAFF

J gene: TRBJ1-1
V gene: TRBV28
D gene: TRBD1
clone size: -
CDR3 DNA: TGTGCCAGCAGTCTTATAGGGACAGCCGTGAACACTGAAGCTTTCTTT
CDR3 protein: CASSLIGTAVNTEAFF

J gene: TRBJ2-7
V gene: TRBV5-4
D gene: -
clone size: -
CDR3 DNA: TGTGCCAGCAGCCCCTCGTCTGGCTCGGGCGAGCAGTACTTC
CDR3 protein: CASSPSSGSGEQYF

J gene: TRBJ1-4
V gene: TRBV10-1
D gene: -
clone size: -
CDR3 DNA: TGCGCCAGCAGCCAGACGGGTCAGGAAAAACTGTTTTTT
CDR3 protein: CASSQTGQEKLFF

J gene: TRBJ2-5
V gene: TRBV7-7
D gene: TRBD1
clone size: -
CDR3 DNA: TGTGCCAGCAGCCACATACAGGGGACGAGAGAGACCCAGTACTTC
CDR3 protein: CASSHIQGTRETQYF

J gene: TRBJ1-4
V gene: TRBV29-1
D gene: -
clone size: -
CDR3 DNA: TGCAGCGTTAAAGGGAGTGGCGATGAAAAACTGTTTTTT
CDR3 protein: CSVKGSGDEKLFF

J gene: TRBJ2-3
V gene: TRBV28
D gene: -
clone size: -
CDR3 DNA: TGTGCCAGCAGGGGTTGGCGGTTCACAGATACGCAGTATTTT
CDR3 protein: CASRGWRFTDTQYF

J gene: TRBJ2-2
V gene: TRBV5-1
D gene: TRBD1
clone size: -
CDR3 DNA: TGCGCCAGCAGCAGGACAGGGGACACCGGGGAGCTGTTTTTT
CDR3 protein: CASSRTGDTGELFF

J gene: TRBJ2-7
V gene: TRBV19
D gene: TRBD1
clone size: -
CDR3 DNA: TGTGCCAGTAGTATGGGACAGGATGTACGGCAGCAGTACTTC
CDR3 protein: CASSMGQDVRQQYF

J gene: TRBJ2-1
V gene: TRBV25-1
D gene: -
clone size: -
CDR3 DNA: TGTGCCAGCAGCCCTTTCCCAAGATCGGGCAATGAGCAGTTCTTC
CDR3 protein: CASSPFPRSGNEQFF

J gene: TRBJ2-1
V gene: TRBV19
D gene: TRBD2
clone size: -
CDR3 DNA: TGTGCCAGTAGTACATCCTGGACTAGCTTCTACAATGAGCAGTTCTTC
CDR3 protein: CASSTSWTSFYNEQFF